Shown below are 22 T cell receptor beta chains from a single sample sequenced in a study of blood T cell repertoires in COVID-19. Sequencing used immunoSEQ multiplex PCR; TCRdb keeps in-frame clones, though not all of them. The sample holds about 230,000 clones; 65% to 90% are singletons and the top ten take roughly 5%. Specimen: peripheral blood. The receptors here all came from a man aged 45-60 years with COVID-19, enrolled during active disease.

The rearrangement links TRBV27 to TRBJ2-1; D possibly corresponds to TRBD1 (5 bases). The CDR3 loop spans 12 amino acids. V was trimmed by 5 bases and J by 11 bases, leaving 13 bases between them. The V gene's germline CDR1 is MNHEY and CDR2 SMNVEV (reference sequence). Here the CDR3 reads CASSPLTDKQFF. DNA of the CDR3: TGTGCCAGCAGTCCCCTGACAGACAAGCAGTTCTTC.

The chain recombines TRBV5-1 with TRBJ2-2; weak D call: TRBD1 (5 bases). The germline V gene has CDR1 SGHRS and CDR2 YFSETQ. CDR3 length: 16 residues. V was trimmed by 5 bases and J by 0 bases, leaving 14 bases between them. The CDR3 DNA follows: TGCGCCAGCAGTGGCCAGGGAATTGCGAACACCGGGGAGCTGTTTTTT. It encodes CASSGQGIANTGELFF.

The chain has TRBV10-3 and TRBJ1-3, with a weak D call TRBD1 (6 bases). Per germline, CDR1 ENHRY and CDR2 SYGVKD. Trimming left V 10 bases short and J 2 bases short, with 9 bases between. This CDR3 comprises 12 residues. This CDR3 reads CATRQAGNTIYF. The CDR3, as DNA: TGTGCCACGAGACAGGCTGGAAACACCATATATTTT.

As DNA, the CDR3 is TGTGCCAGCAGTGAAGAGGTCTCAGGGGTCGGTAAAGAGACCCAGTACTTC. Residues: CASSEEVSGVGKETQYF. The chain joins TRBV2 to TRBJ2-5; D might be TRBD1 (6 bases). Per the germline V gene, CDR1 is SNHLY and CDR2 is FYNNEI. The CDR3 covers 17 residues. Trimming took 1 base from V and 3 from J, leaving 18 bases between them.

The CDR3: CASSRFQGAAFEQYF. The DNA for the CDR3 is TGTGCCAGCAGCCGATTCCAGGGGGCAGCTTTCGAGCAGTACTTC. J is TRBJ2-7 and V is TRBV7-8, with 8 bases that match TRBD1. Germline-derived CDR1 and CDR2 are SGHVS and FQNEAQ. V gave up 5 bases and J gave up 6 bases; unmatched junction bases: 12. The CDR3 length is 15 residues.

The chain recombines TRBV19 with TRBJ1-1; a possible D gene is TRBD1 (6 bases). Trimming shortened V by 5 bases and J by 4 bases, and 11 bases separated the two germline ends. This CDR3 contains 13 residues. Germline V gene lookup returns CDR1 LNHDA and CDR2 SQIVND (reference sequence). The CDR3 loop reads CASSSGGITEAFF. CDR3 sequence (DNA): TGTGCCAGTAGTTCGGGGGGCATCACTGAAGCTTTCTTT.

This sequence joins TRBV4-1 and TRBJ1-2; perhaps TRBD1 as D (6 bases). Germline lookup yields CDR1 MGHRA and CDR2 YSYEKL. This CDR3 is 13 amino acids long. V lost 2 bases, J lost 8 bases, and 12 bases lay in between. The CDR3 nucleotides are TGCGCCAGCAGCCAACAGGGGATCAGCGGCTACACCTTC. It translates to CASSQQGISGYTF.

CDR3 loop: CASSDYRGEEQYF. Written as DNA, the CDR3 is TGTGCCAGCAGTGATTATCGGGGTGAAGAGCAGTACTTC. The V gene is TRBV2, the J gene TRBJ2-7, with a weak D call TRBD2 (5 bases). This CDR3 is built from 13 residues. The germline V gene encodes CDR1 SNHLY and CDR2 FYNNEI. Trimming shortened V by 3 bases and J by 7 bases, and 13 bases separated the two germline ends.

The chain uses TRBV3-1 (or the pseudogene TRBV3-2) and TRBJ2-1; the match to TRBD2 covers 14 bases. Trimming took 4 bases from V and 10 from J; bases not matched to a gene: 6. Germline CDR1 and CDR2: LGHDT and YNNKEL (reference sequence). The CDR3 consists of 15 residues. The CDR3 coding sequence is TGTGCCAGCAGCCCTACCGGGACTAGCGGGGGAGAGCAGTTCTTC. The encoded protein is CASSPTGTSGGEQFF.

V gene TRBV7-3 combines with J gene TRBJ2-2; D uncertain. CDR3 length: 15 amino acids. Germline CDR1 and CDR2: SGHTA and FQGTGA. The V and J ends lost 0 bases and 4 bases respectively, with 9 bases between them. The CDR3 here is CASSLTLTGTGELFF. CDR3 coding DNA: TGTGCCAGCAGCTTAACGTTAACCGGCACCGGGGAGCTGTTTTTT.

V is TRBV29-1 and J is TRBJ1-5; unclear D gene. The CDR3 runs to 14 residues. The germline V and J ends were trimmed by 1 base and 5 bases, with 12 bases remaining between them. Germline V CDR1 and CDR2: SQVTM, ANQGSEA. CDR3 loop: CSVEVSGEDQPQHF. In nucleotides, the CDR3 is TGCAGCGTTGAAGTCTCGGGAGAGGATCAGCCCCAGCATTTT.

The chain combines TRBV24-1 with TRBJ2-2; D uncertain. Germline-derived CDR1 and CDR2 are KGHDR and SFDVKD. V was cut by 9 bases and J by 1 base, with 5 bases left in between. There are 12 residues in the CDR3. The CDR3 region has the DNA TGTGCCACCGAGCAGAACACCGGGGAGCTGTTTTTT. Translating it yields CATEQNTGELFF.

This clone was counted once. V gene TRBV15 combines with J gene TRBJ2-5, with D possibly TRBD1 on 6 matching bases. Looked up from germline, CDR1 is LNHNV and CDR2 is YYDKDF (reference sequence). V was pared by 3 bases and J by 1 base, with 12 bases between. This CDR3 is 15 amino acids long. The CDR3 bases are TGTGCCACCAGCAGGATAGGACAGCCCCAAGAGACCCAGTACTTC. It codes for CATSRIGQPQETQYF.

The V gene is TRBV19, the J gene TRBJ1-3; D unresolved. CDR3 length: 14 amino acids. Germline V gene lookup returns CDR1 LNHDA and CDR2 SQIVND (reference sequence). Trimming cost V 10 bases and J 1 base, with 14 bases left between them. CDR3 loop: CATREGGSGNTIYF. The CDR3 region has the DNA TGTGCCACCAGAGAGGGAGGTTCTGGAAACACCATATATTTT.

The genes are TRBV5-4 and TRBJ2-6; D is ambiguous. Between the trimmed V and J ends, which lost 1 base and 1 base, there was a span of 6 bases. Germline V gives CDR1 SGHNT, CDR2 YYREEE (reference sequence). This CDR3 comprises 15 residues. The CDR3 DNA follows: TGTGCCAGCAGCTTGCCCCGGTCTGGGGCCAACGTCCTGACTTTC. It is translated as CASSLPRSGANVLTF. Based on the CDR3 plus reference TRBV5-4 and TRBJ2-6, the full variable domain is ETGVTQSPTHLIKTRGQQVTLRCSSQSGHNTVSWYQQALGQGPQFIFQYYREEENGRGNFPPRFSGLQFPNYSSELNVNALELDDSALYLCASSLPRSGANVLTFGAGSRLTVL.

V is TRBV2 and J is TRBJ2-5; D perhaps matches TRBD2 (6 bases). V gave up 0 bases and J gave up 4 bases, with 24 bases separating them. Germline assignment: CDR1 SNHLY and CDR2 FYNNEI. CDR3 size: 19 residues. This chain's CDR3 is CASSEALRVFAGSGETQYF. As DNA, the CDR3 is TGTGCCAGCAGTGAAGCGCTTCGGGTCTTTGCGGGGAGCGGAGAGACCCAGTACTTC. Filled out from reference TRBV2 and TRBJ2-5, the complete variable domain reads EPEVTQTPSHQVTQMGQEVILRCVPISNHLYFYWYRQILGQKVEFLVSFYNNEISEKSEIFDDQFSVERPDGSNFTLKIRSTKLEDSAMYFCASSEALRVFAGSGETQYFGPGTRLLVL.

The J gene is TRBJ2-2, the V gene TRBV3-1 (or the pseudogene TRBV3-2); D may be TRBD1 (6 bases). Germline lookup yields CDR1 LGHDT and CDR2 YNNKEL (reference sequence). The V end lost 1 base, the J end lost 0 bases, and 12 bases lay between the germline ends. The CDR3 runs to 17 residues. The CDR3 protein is CASSQAGTTPNTGELFF. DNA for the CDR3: TGTGCCAGCAGCCAAGCCGGGACAACCCCGAACACCGGGGAGCTGTTTTTT.

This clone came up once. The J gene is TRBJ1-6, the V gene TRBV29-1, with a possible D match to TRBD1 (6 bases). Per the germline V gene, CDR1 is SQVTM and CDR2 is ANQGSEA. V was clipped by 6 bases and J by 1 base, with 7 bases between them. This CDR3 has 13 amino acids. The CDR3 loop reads CSVQGSYNSPLHF. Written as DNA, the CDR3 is TGCAGCGTACAGGGTTCCTATAATTCACCCCTCCACTTT.

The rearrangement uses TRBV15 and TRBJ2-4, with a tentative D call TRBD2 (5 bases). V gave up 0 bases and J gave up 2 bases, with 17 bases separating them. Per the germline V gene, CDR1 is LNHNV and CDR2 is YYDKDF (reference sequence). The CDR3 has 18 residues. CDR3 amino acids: CATSRDHGSEGTKNIQYF. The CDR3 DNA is TGTGCCACCAGCAGAGATCATGGTAGCGAAGGTACCAAAAACATTCAGTACTTC.

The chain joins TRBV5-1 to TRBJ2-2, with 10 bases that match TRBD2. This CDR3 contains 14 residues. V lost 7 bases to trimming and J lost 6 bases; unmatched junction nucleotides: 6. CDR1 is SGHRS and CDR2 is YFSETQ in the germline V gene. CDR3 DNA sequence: TGCGCCAGCGGAACTAGCGGGGACGCCGGGGAGCTGTTTTTT. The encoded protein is CASGTSGDAGELFF.

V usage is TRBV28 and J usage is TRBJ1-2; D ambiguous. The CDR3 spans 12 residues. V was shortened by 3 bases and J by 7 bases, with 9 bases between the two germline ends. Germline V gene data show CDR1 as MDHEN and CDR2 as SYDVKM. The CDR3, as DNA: TGTGCCAGCAGTTTCAGTTCCGTTGGCTACACCTTC. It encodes CASSFSSVGYTF.

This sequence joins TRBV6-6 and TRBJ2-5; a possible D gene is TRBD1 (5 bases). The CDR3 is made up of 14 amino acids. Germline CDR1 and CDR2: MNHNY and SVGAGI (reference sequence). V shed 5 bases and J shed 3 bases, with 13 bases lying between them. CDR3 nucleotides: TGTGCCAGCAGTCTCTACTCCAGGGAAGAGACCCAGTACTTC. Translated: CASSLYSREETQYF.